This TCR beta chain emerged from a study of cytomegalovirus exposure and HLA in healthy donors. PCR used 60 Vbeta primers and 13 Jbeta primers. Generated by immunoSEQ multiplex PCR, the TCRdb table keeps only in-frame clones and is missing some. This repertoire shows some 150,000 clones, over 60% found once; its top ten account for around 3%. This CDR3 has 14 amino acids. CDR1 is SNHLY and CDR2 is FYNNEI in the germline V gene. V lost 4 bases and J 5 bases, leaving 14 bases between the germline ends. This clone was observed a handful of times. The chain couples TRBV2 to TRBJ1-1; D call uncertain. This receptor was taken from a young woman in good health and CMV-seropositive. The sequenced sample was PBMCs. CDR3 DNA: TGTGCCAGCAGTGTCCTCGGGGTCGGGACTGAAGCTTTCTTT. Its protein is CASSVLGVGTEAFF.